What follows are 23 T cell receptor beta chains derived from one specimen sequenced in a study of shared clonotypes between healthy human individuals (dated by TCRdb to about 2020). Libraries were prepared through the immunoSEQ multiplex PCR assay. This is the immuneACCESS table as TCRdb keeps it, with only in-frame sequences that have V and J called. A part of the clones is gone; compared with another copy, unresolved V genes explain less than half, and the rest is unexplained. This sample lists about 1 million clones; approximately 68% were detected once. Over 1.3% of the sample rests with the top ten. The specimen sequenced was memory CD4+ T cells sorted from blood. The cell subset or site label for this specimen denotes: CD45RA-negative fraction. Source of these receptors: a man aged 18 to 29 in good health.

The chain uses TRBV27 and TRBJ1-2; tentative D call: TRBD1 (5 bases). Germline loops: CDR1 MNHEY, CDR2 SMNVEV (reference sequence). The CDR3 is 15 amino acids. V was pared by 6 bases and J by 0 bases, with 14 bases between. CDR3 DNA: TGTGCCAGCAGACTGCAGGGCCCAGCTAACTATGGCTACACCTTC. Translating gives CASRLQGPANYGYTF.

This clone was seen only a few times. This rearrangement joins TRBV2 to TRBJ1-5; 10 nucleotides match TRBD1. The CDR3 has 14 amino acids. Per germline, CDR1 SNHLY and CDR2 FYNNEI. The trim removed 8 bases at V and 3 bases at J, leaving 4 bases unmatched. The CDR3 region is CASLGQGSNQPQHF. CDR3 bases: TGTGCCAGCCTGGGACAGGGGTCCAATCAGCCCCAGCATTTT.

This sequence joins TRBV6-5 and TRBJ2-2; D is possibly TRBD1 or TRBD2 (6 bases each). The CDR3 sequence is 15 residues long. Trimming stripped 2 bases from V and 4 bases from J, with 11 bases between. Germline V gene lookup returns CDR1 MNHEY and CDR2 SVGAGI. The CDR3 sequence: CASSYGGQLTGELFF. As DNA, the CDR3 is TGTGCCAGCAGTTACGGGGGGCAACTCACCGGGGAGCTGTTTTTT.

The chain combines TRBV5-1 with TRBJ2-7, with D hard to call. This CDR3 comprises 14 residues. V shed 4 bases and J shed 0 bases, with 11 bases lying between them. CDR1 is SGHRS, CDR2 YFSETQ, per germline. The CDR3 spells CASSPGRLSYEQYF. The CDR3 DNA is TGCGCCAGCAGCCCAGGACGTCTCTCCTACGAGCAGTACTTC.

As concerns this clone: The same CDR3 can be traced to other DNA sequences in this sample. The rearrangement joins TRBV30 to TRBJ1-1, with a possible D match to TRBD1 (5 bases). Germline CDR1 reads GTSNPN; CDR2 reads SVGIG (reference sequence). The CDR3 is 11 amino acids. The V end was cut by 2 bases, the J end by 8 bases, with 9 bases between. In nucleotides, the CDR3 is TGTGCCTGGAGTAGGCAGGGCGAAGCTTTCTTT. It codes for CAWSRQGEAFF. Filled out from reference TRBV30 and TRBJ1-1, the complete variable domain reads SQTIHQWPATLVQPVGSPLSLECTVEGTSNPNLYWYRQAAGRGLQLLFYSVGIGQISSEVPQNLSASRPQDRQFILSSKKLLLSDSGFYLCAWSRQGEAFFGQGTRLTVV.

This CDR3 is CASSRGGGTDTQYF. DNA of the CDR3: TGTGCCAGCAGCCGAGGGGGGGGGACAGATACGCAGTATTTT. The rearrangement joins TRBV7-6 to TRBJ2-3, with D possibly matching TRBD2 (7 bases). The CDR3 is 14 residues long. V lost 5 bases and J lost 3, with 12 bases in between. CDR1 is SGHVS, CDR2 FNYEAQ, per germline.

Note on this clone: This sample includes further DNA sequences coding for the same CDR3. CDR3 loop: CASSLGTSTNEKLFF. The CDR3 DNA sequence: TGTGCCAGCAGCCTCGGGACGTCGACTAATGAAAAACTGTTTTTT. V gene TRBV7-6 combines with J gene TRBJ1-4; perhaps TRBD1 as D (5 bases). From germline, CDR1 is SGHVS and CDR2 FNYEAQ. Trimming took off 5 bases at V and 2 bases at J, with 12 bases between the two ends. This CDR3 has 15 residues.

This clone was recorded a few times. This CDR3 reads CASSLGTPTGNTGELFF. DNA for the CDR3: TGCGCCAGCAGCTTGGGAACCCCTACAGGGAACACCGGGGAGCTGTTTTTT. The chain couples TRBV5-1 to TRBJ2-2; D is possibly TRBD1 (5 bases). Trimming pared 0 bases from V and 1 base from J, leaving 13 bases between. Germline V CDR1 and CDR2: SGHRS, YFSETQ. The CDR3 extends over 17 amino acids.

The chain employs TRBV19 and TRBJ2-2, with D unclear. Germline V CDR1 and CDR2: LNHDA, SQIVND (reference sequence). The V gene lost 4 bases and the J gene lost 7 bases, with 10 bases spanning the gap. This CDR3 has 13 amino acids. The CDR3 is CASSKISGGELFF. CDR3 DNA: TGTGCCAGTAGTAAAATTTCAGGCGGGGAGCTGTTTTTT.

The V and J genes are TRBV2 and TRBJ1-5; D not certain. The CDR3 totals 12 residues. The ends were cut back, 7 bases at V and 4 bases at J, with 8 bases in the middle. CDR1 and CDR2 (germline): SNHLY, FYNNEI. The CDR3 DNA reads as TGTGCCAGCAATAGGGTGAATCAGCCCCAGCATTTT. The encoded protein is CASNRVNQPQHF.

Only a few counts were recorded for this clone. This chain joins TRBV5-1 and TRBJ2-3, with TRBD2 matching over 10 bases. In germline, CDR1 is SGHRS, CDR2 YFSETQ. This CDR3 region has 17 residues. V lost 1 base, J lost 0 bases, and 5 bases stayed unmatched. The CDR3 DNA follows: TGCGCCAGCAGCTTGAAGACTAGCGGGTTTAGCACAGATACGCAGTATTTT. Protein product: CASSLKTSGFSTDTQYF.

The gene calls are TRBV11-2 and TRBJ1-2; D is possibly TRBD1 (6 bases). Germline CDR1 is SGHAT and CDR2 is FQNNGV. Trimming took off 6 bases at V and 2 bases at J, with 19 bases between the two ends. The CDR3 runs to 16 residues. CDR3 sequence reads: CASRPTPRTANYGYTF. The CDR3 bases are TGTGCCAGCAGACCGACCCCCCGGACAGCCAACTATGGCTACACCTTC.

V usage is TRBV6-6 and J usage is TRBJ2-1; D remains unclear. Between the trimmed V and J ends, which lost 3 bases and 10 bases, there was a span of 4 bases. The CDR3 contains 10 residues. Germline CDR1 reads MNHNY; CDR2 reads SVGAGI (reference sequence). The CDR3 is CASSYQEQFF. CDR3 sequence (DNA): TGTGCCAGCAGTTATCAGGAGCAGTTCTTC.

The chain has TRBV5-6 and TRBJ2-7, with D maybe TRBD2 (6 bases). CDR3 length: 14 amino acids. Trimming cost V 4 bases and J 5 bases, with 16 bases left between them. The V gene's germline CDR1 is SGHDT and CDR2 YYEEEE. CDR3 amino acids: CASSLGGWGHEQYF. DNA of the CDR3: TGTGCCAGCAGCCTGGGGGGATGGGGCCACGAGCAGTACTTC.

This clone has a count of ten or more. This chain links TRBV19 with TRBJ1-5; D is ambiguous. CDR1 LNHDA and CDR2 SQIVND come from the germline V gene (reference sequence). The germline V and J ends were trimmed by 2 bases and 5 bases, with 10 bases remaining between them. CDR3 length equals 14 residues. The CDR3 sequence is CASSIFWTDQPQHF. The CDR3 region has the DNA TGTGCCAGTAGTATATTTTGGACGGATCAGCCCCAGCATTTT.

This chain connects TRBV2 to TRBJ2-2; D is possibly TRBD2 (5 bases). V was cut by 6 bases and J by 6 bases, with 8 bases left in between. The CDR3 is 12 amino acids. Germline V lookup: CDR1 SNHLY, CDR2 FYNNEI. This chain's CDR3 is CASRKLAGELFF. The CDR3 coding sequence is TGTGCCAGCAGGAAACTAGCCGGGGAGCTGTTTTTT. Supplemented by reference TRBV2 and TRBJ2-2, the full variable domain reads EPEVTQTPSHQVTQMGQEVILRCVPISNHLYFYWYRQILGQKVEFLVSFYNNEISEKSEIFDDQFSVERPDGSNFTLKIRSTKLEDSAMYFCASRKLAGELFFGEGSRLTVL.

As to this clone: Additional DNA sequences in this sample encode the identical CDR3. The V gene is TRBV5-4, the J gene TRBJ2-5; a possible D gene is TRBD1 (6 bases). V lost 0 bases, J lost 2 bases, and 8 bases lay in between. The length of the CDR3 is 14 residues. From germline, CDR1 is SGHNT and CDR2 YYREEE (reference sequence). CDR3: CASSLGGQQETQYF. The CDR3 DNA is TGTGCCAGCAGCTTGGGGGGGCAACAAGAGACCCAGTACTTC.

This sequence joins TRBV2 and TRBJ1-5; possibly TRBD1 for D (5 bases). V was pared by 5 bases and J by 0 bases, with 11 bases between. This CDR3 is built from 15 residues. From germline, CDR1 is SNHLY and CDR2 FYNNEI. CDR3 nucleotides: TGTGCCAGCAGTTTGGGACGGATTAGCAATCAGCCCCAGCATTTT. Its translation is CASSLGRISNQPQHF.

This chain connects TRBV7-8 to TRBJ2-1, with a tentative D call TRBD1 (6 bases). The germline gives CDR1 SGHVS, CDR2 FQNEAQ. V lost 5 bases and J 0 bases, leaving 11 bases between the germline ends. This CDR3 has 15 residues. The CDR3 sequence: CASSNTGFSYNEQFF. CDR3 nucleotide sequence: TGTGCCAGCAGCAATACAGGGTTCTCCTACAATGAGCAGTTCTTC.

The chain uses TRBV19 and TRBJ2-3, with D tentatively TRBD1 (6 bases). Germline lookup yields CDR1 LNHDA and CDR2 SQIVND (reference sequence). CDR3 size: 17 residues. The germline V and J ends were trimmed by 3 bases and 0 bases, with 16 bases remaining between them. The CDR3 sequence is CASSIKGWDISTDTQYF. CDR3 nucleotide sequence: TGTGCCAGTAGTATCAAAGGTTGGGACATAAGCACAGATACGCAGTATTTT.

The genes are TRBV6-5 and TRBJ2-2; 7 nucleotides match TRBD1. Germline-derived CDR1 and CDR2 are MNHEY and SVGAGI. This CDR3 has 15 residues. The trim removed 5 bases at V and 1 base at J, leaving 4 bases unmatched. The CDR3 is CASSRQGVNTGELFF. In DNA form, the CDR3 reads TGTGCCAGCAGTCGACAGGGAGTGAACACCGGGGAGCTGTTTTTT.

The chain recombines TRBV9 with TRBJ2-5; D call uncertain. Germline CDR1 SGDLS, CDR2 YYNGEE. Trimming cost V 4 bases and J 10 bases, with 20 bases left between them. The CDR3 has 14 amino acids. CDR3 amino acids: CASSYLESFGIQYF. DNA of the CDR3: TGTGCCAGCAGCTACCTAGAGTCCTTTGGAATCCAGTACTTC.

The chain has TRBV10-3 and TRBJ1-2, with unresolved D. Germline assignment: CDR1 ENHRY and CDR2 SYGVKD. This CDR3 has 13 amino acids. Trimming took 3 bases from V and 6 from J, leaving 11 bases between them. CDR3 DNA: TGTGCCATCAGTGAAATGCGGAGTCATGGCTACACCTTC. Translated: CAISEMRSHGYTF.